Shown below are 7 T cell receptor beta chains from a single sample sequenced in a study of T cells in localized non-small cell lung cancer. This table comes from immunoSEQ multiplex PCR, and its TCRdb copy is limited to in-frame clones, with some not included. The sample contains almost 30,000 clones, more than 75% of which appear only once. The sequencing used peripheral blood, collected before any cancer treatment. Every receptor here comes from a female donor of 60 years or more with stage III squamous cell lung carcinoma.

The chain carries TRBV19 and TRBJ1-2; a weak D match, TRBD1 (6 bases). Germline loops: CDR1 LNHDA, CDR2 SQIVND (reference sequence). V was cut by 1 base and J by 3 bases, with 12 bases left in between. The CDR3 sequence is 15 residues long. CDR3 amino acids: CASSIVSRGDYGYTF. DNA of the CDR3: TGTGCCAGTAGTATAGTTAGCAGGGGAGACTATGGCTACACCTTC.

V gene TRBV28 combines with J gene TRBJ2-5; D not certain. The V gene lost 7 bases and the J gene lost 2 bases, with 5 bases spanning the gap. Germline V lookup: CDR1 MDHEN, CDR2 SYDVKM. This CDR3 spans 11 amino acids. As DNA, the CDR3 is TGTGCCAGCAATACTCAAGAGACCCAGTACTTC. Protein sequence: CASNTQETQYF.

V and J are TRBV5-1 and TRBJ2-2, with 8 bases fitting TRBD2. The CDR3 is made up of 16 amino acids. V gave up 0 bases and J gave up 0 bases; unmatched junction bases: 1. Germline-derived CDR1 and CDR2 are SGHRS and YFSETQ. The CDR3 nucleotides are TGCGCCAGCAGCTTGGGACTAGCGTCGAACACCGGGGAGCTGTTTTTT. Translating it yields CASSLGLASNTGELFF.

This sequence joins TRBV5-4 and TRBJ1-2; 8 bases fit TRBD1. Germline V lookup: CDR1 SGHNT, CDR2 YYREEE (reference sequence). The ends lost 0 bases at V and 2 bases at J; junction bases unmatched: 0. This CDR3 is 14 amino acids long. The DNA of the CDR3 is TGTGCCAGCAGCTTGGGACAGGGGAACTATGGCTACACCTTC. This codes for CASSLGQGNYGYTF.

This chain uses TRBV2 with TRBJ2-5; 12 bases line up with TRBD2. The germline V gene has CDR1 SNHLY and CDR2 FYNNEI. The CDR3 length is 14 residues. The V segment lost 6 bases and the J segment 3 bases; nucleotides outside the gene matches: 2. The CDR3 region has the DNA TGTGCCAGCAGACGACTAGCGGGGGAAGAGACCCAGTACTTC. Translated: CASRRLAGEETQYF.

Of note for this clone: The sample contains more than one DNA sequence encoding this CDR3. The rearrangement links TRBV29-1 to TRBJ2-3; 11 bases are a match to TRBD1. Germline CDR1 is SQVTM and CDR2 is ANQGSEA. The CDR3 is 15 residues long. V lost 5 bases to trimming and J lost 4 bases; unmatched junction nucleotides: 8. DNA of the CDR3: TGCAGCGTTAGCCCTGGGACAGGGGGATCAGATACGCAGTATTTT. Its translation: CSVSPGTGGSDTQYF.

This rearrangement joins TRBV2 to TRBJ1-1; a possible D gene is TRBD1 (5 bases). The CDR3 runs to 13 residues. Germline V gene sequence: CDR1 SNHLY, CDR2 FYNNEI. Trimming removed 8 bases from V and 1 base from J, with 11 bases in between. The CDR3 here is CASHRDSNTEAFF. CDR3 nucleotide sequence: TGTGCCAGCCATCGGGACTCGAACACTGAAGCTTTCTTT. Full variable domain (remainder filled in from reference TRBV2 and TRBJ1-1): EPEVTQTPSHQVTQMGQEVILRCVPISNHLYFYWYRQILGQKVEFLVSFYNNEISEKSEIFDDQFSVERPDGSNFTLKIRSTKLEDSAMYFCASHRDSNTEAFFGQGTRLTVV.